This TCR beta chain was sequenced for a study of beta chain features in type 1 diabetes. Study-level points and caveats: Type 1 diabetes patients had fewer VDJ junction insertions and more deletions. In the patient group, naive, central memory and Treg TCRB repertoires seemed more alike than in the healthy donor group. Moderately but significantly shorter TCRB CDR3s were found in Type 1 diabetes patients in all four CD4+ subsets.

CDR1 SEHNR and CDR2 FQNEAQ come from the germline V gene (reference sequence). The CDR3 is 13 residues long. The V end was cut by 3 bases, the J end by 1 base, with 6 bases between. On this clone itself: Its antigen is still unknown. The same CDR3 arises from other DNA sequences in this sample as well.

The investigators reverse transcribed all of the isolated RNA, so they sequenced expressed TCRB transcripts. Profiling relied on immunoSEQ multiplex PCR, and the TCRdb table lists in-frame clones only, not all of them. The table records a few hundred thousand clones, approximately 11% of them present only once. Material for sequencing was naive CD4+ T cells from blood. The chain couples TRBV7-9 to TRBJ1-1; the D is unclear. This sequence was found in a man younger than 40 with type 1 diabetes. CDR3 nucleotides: TGTGCCAGCAGCTTTGGCGGGAACACTGAAGCTTTCTTT. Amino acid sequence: CASSFGGNTEAFF.